The 15 T cell receptor beta chains listed next were all sequenced from one sample in a study of blood T cell repertoires in COVID-19 (dated by TCRdb to 2018 to 2021). Library preparation was by the immunoSEQ multiplex PCR assay. TCRdb carries this immuneACCESS record with in-frame sequences only. Its versions omit some clonotypes, under half of them owing to an unresolved V gene in the studies checked, with the rest unexplained. This sample is represented by roughly 100,000 clones; about 91% of them were singletons. The top ten hold less than 4% of the sample. The sample comprised peripheral blood. The receptors shown here come from a human donor in a cohort sampled during active COVID-19.

This chain uses TRBV19 with TRBJ2-1; the D gene is possibly TRBD2 (6 bases). The germline V gene encodes CDR1 LNHDA and CDR2 SQIVND (reference sequence). The CDR3 contains 16 residues. Trimming left V 5 bases short and J 5 bases short, with 19 bases between. CDR3 bases: TGTGCCAGTAGTTGGCTTTTTGCGGGGCCCAACAATGAGCAGTTCTTC. Translation gives CASSWLFAGPNNEQFF.

The chain couples TRBV4-3 to TRBJ1-2; D gene uncertain. The CDR3 spans 12 residues. V dropped 5 bases and J dropped 6 bases, with 10 bases sitting between them. From germline, CDR1 is LGHNA and CDR2 YSLEER. The CDR3 reads CASSYRSDGYTF. The CDR3 nucleotides read TGCGCCAGCAGCTACCGTAGCGATGGCTACACCTTC.

The chain uses TRBV7-8 and TRBJ2-3; the match to TRBD1 covers 10 bases. The CDR3 has 18 amino acids. Germline values: CDR1 SGHVS, CDR2 FQNEAQ. The V and J ends lost 1 base and 11 bases, in that order; junction bases with no gene match: 18. The CDR3 reads CASSLVVLGTGVRPGQYF. CDR3 nucleotides: TGTGCCAGCAGCTTAGTAGTTCTCGGGACAGGGGTAAGACCCGGGCAGTATTTT.

The chain carries TRBV5-6 and TRBJ2-7; 11 bases align to TRBD1. With V trimmed by 4 bases and J by 3 bases, 6 bases remained unmatched. The V gene's germline CDR1 is SGHDT and CDR2 YYEEEE. CDR3 length equals 15 residues. The CDR3 sequence is CASSQGQGGFYEQYF. The DNA of the CDR3 is TGTGCCAGCAGCCAGGGACAGGGGGGTTTCTACGAGCAGTACTTC.

This rearrangement joins TRBV5-1 to TRBJ2-1, with 8 positions matching TRBD1. Per germline, CDR1 SGHRS and CDR2 YFSETQ. V was clipped by 3 bases and J by 8 bases; unmatched bases: 10. This CDR3 has 15 amino acids. The CDR3 is CASSSRTGSSDEQFF. CDR3 nucleotide sequence: TGCGCCAGCAGCTCACGGACAGGGTCTAGCGATGAGCAGTTCTTC.

The genes are TRBV5-1 and TRBJ2-3, with D maybe TRBD2 (6 bases). Per germline, CDR1 SGHRS and CDR2 YFSETQ. Trimming took off 4 bases at V and 0 bases at J, with 9 bases between the two ends. CDR3 length: 14 residues. In nucleotides, the CDR3 is TGCGCCAGCAGCGTAGCGGATAGCACAGATACGCAGTATTTT. Translating gives CASSVADSTDTQYF.

This chain connects TRBV5-1 to TRBJ2-7; 9 bases agree with TRBD2. V dropped 5 bases and J dropped 2; count of bases not matched to a gene: 5. CDR1 SGHRS and CDR2 YFSETQ come from the germline V gene. This CDR3 region has 14 residues. The CDR3 region has the DNA TGCGCCAGCAGTTCCAGACTAGCGGCCTACGAGCAGTACTTC. This gives the protein CASSSRLAAYEQYF.

This clone was counted once. The J gene is TRBJ1-1, the V gene TRBV6-5; D is perhaps TRBD1 (5 bases). This CDR3 has 14 residues. Per the germline V gene, CDR1 is MNHEY and CDR2 is SVGAGI. Trimming pared 5 bases from V and 4 bases from J, leaving 14 bases between. The CDR3 coding sequence is TGTGCCAGCAGTCCCCAAGTAGACAGCACTGAAGCTTTCTTT. Translating it yields CASSPQVDSTEAFF.

The chain uses TRBV5-4 and TRBJ2-3; TRBD2 is a possible D gene (7 bases). Germline CDR1 is SGHNT and CDR2 is YYREEE (reference sequence). The CDR3 is 15 residues long. V was cut by 1 base and J by 6 bases, with 15 bases left in between. The CDR3 DNA reads TGTGCCAGCAGCTTGTCGCGGGGGCTCTTTGATACGCAGTATTTT. Encoded protein: CASSLSRGLFDTQYF.

This clone showed up just a few times. V gene TRBV5-1 combines with J gene TRBJ1-4; a weak D match, TRBD1 (6 bases). With 5 bases removed from V and 5 bases from J, the gap between germline ends came to 13 bases. Germline V gene sequence: CDR1 SGHRS, CDR2 YFSETQ. The CDR3 contains 14 residues. This CDR3 is CASSIRGTNEKLFF. Here the CDR3 DNA reads TGCGCCAGCAGTATCAGGGGTACGAATGAAAAACTGTTTTTT. Looking up the rest from reference TRBV5-1 and TRBJ1-4 gives the full variable domain: KAGVTQTPRYLIKTRGQQVTLSCSPISGHRSVSWYQQTPGQGLQFLFEYFSETQRNKGNFPGRFSGRQFSNSRSEMNVSTLELGDSALYLCASSIRGTNEKLFFGSGTQLSVL.

This chain links TRBV6-5 with TRBJ2-4; a weak D match, TRBD2 (5 bases). The germline V and J ends were trimmed by 5 bases and 6 bases, with 11 bases remaining between them. The V gene's germline CDR1 is MNHEY and CDR2 SVGAGI. The CDR3 is made up of 13 amino acids. As DNA, the CDR3 is TGTGCCAGCAGTCCTCCCGGGGTAAACATTCAGTACTTC. Its translation: CASSPPGVNIQYF.

V and J are TRBV11-2 and TRBJ2-7, with D possibly being TRBD1 (5 bases). The germline CDR1 and CDR2 sequences are SGHAT and FQNNGV. V was cut by 3 bases and J by 3 bases, with 18 bases left in between. The length of the CDR3 is 16 residues. The CDR3 reads CASSFAYTGGLYEQYF. CDR3 coding DNA: TGTGCCAGCAGCTTCGCTTACACAGGCGGCCTCTACGAGCAGTACTTC.

J is TRBJ2-5 and V is TRBV11-2; 9 nucleotides line up with TRBD2. Germline loops: CDR1 SGHAT, CDR2 FQNNGV. The length of the CDR3 is 18 residues. Trimming at V came to 5 bases and at J to 5 bases, leaving 18 bases not matched to a gene. The CDR3 here is CASSQGVASGTSRETQYF. The CDR3 coding sequence is TGTGCCAGCAGCCAGGGGGTGGCTAGCGGGACTTCTCGGGAGACCCAGTACTTC. Supplemented by reference TRBV11-2 and TRBJ2-5, the full variable domain reads EAGVAQSPRYKIIEKRQSVAFWCNPISGHATLYWYQQILGQGPKLLIQFQNNGVVDDSQLPKDRFSAERLKGVDSTLKIQPAKLEDSAVYLCASSQGVASGTSRETQYFGPGTRLLVL.

The chain combines TRBV7-2 with TRBJ1-4; D is unclear. Germline values: CDR1 SGHTA, CDR2 FQGNSA. V was clipped by 5 bases and J by 1 base, with 20 bases between them. The CDR3 consists of 18 residues. The CDR3 reads CASSPRIKGAGTNEKLFF. As DNA, the CDR3 is TGTGCCAGCAGCCCCAGGATCAAAGGTGCTGGAACTAATGAAAAACTGTTTTTT.

The chain uses TRBV5-6 and TRBJ1-2, with D unresolved. The germline gives CDR1 SGHDT, CDR2 YYEEEE. The CDR3 spans 15 residues. The germline V and J ends were trimmed by 1 base and 4 bases, with 14 bases remaining between them. CDR3 region: CASSLWSSTFYGYTF. DNA for the CDR3: TGTGCCAGCAGCTTGTGGTCCAGTACCTTCTATGGCTACACCTTC. The full variable domain, completed using reference TRBV5-6 and TRBJ1-2, is DAGVTQSPTHLIKTRGQQVTLRCSPKSGHDTVSWYQQALGQGPQFIFQYYEEEERQRGNFPDRFSGHQFPNYSSELNVNALLLGDSALYLCASSLWSSTFYGYTFGSGTRLTVV.